A selection of T cell receptor beta chains follows, all from one sample in a study of T cells in Graves' hyperthyroidism and ophthalmopathy. A single record per CDR3 protein comes from TCRdb applying MiXCR to the multiplex PCR reads. Among over 400,000 distinct CDR3 sequences listed, roughly 14% were seen once. Material: blood. Receptors were obtained from a man between 18 and 35 years old with Graves' ophthalmopathy. Both conserved end residues are part of each CDR3. The order of the fields is J gene, D gene, clone size, V gene, CDR3 protein, CDR3 DNA. A D gene is named only where the DNA matches it firmly. Only some rows state a clone size, as once, few, many or a class for expanded clones.

j_gene: TRBJ2-5
d_gene: TRBD2
abundance: few
v_gene: TRBV19
CDR3aa: CASSILGTGTSGDTETQYF
CDR3nt: TGTGCCAGTAGTATCCTGGGGACCGGGACTAGCGGGGACACAGAGACCCAGTACTTC

j_gene: TRBJ1-4
d_gene: TRBD1
abundance: many
v_gene: TRBV18
CDR3aa: CASSPPGQGDEKLFF
CDR3nt: TGTGCCAGCTCACCTCCGGGACAGGGAGACGAAAAACTGTTTTTT

j_gene: TRBJ2-3
d_gene: -
abundance: many
v_gene: TRBV24-1
CDR3aa: CATSDLEGGTDTQYF
CDR3nt: TGTGCCACCAGTGATTTGGAGGGCGGCACAGATACGCAGTATTTT

j_gene: TRBJ1-2
d_gene: -
abundance: -
v_gene: TRBV14
CDR3aa: CASSFGGEGYTF
CDR3nt: TGTGCCAGCTCTTTTGGGGGAGAAGGCTACACCTTC

j_gene: TRBJ1-2
d_gene: -
abundance: -
v_gene: TRBV19
CDR3aa: CASSKDIYYGYTF
CDR3nt: TGTGCCAGTAGTAAGGACATTTACTATGGCTACACCTTC

j_gene: TRBJ2-2
d_gene: TRBD2
abundance: -
v_gene: TRBV5-6
CDR3aa: CASSQLAGGNTGELFF
CDR3nt: TGTGCCAGCAGTCAACTAGCGGGGGGGAACACCGGGGAGCTGTTTTTT

j_gene: TRBJ2-5
d_gene: TRBD1
abundance: many
v_gene: TRBV24-1
CDR3aa: CATSDTGQDGETQYF
CDR3nt: TGTGCCACCAGTGATACGGGACAGGATGGGGAGACCCAGTACTTC

j_gene: TRBJ2-1
d_gene: -
abundance: few
v_gene: TRBV9
CDR3aa: CASSGWGAGIWAEQFF
CDR3nt: TGTGCCAGCAGCGGCTGGGGGGCAGGGATTTGGGCTGAGCAGTTCTTC

j_gene: TRBJ2-1
d_gene: TRBD2
abundance: -
v_gene: TRBV19
CDR3aa: CASSPPGTRVNEQFF
CDR3nt: TGTGCCAGTAGTCCCCCCGGGACTAGGGTCAATGAGCAGTTCTTC

j_gene: TRBJ2-7
d_gene: -
abundance: -
v_gene: TRBV7-9
CDR3aa: CASSQDSSRYYEQYF
CDR3nt: TGCGCCAGCAGCCAAGATTCATCTCGCTACTACGAGCAGTACTTC

j_gene: TRBJ2-3
d_gene: TRBD2
abundance: many
v_gene: TRBV7-8
CDR3aa: CASRHARAGGMGDTQYF
CDR3nt: TGTGCCAGCAGACACGCCCGAGCGGGAGGGATGGGAGATACGCAGTATTTT

j_gene: TRBJ1-3
d_gene: -
abundance: -
v_gene: TRBV27
CDR3aa: CASSLVGPGLGGNTIYF
CDR3nt: TGTGCCAGCAGTTTAGTGGGTCCGGGGTTAGGTGGAAACACCATATATTTT

j_gene: TRBJ2-1
d_gene: -
abundance: many
v_gene: TRBV11-3
CDR3aa: CASSQTPGTIFDEQFF
CDR3nt: TGTGCCAGCAGCCAGACGCCCGGGACCATCTTTGATGAGCAGTTCTTC

j_gene: TRBJ2-7
d_gene: -
abundance: many
v_gene: TRBV6-9
CDR3aa: CASSPPAETSYEQYF
CDR3nt: TGTGCCAGCAGTCCGCCCGCGGAGACTTCCTACGAGCAGTACTTC

j_gene: TRBJ2-1
d_gene: -
abundance: few
v_gene: TRBV12-3/TRBV12-4
CDR3aa: CASNGGSRYNEQFF
CDR3nt: TGTGCCAGCAATGGTGGCAGCAGGTACAATGAGCAGTTCTTC

j_gene: TRBJ2-2
d_gene: TRBD2
abundance: -
v_gene: TRBV29-1
CDR3aa: CSVEGGGGVSGELFF
CDR3nt: TGCAGCGTTGAAGGCGGGGGGGGAGTATCGGGGGAGCTGTTTTTT

j_gene: TRBJ2-5
d_gene: -
abundance: many
v_gene: TRBV12-3/TRBV12-4
CDR3aa: CASGPMGGLQETQYF
CDR3nt: TGTGCCAGCGGACCAATGGGGGGGCTCCAAGAGACCCAGTACTTC

j_gene: TRBJ1-4
d_gene: -
abundance: few
v_gene: TRBV5-1
CDR3aa: CASSSLGERGEKLFF
CDR3nt: TGCGCCAGCAGCTCCCTTGGGGAAAGAGGTGAAAAACTGTTTTTT

j_gene: TRBJ2-3
d_gene: TRBD2
abundance: -
v_gene: TRBV6-6
CDR3aa: CASSCSSNWRGGLDTQYF
CDR3nt: TGTGCCAGCAGTTGCTCGAGTAATTGGCGGGGGGGCCTAGATACGCAGTATTTT

j_gene: TRBJ2-5
d_gene: TRBD1
abundance: few
v_gene: TRBV3-1
CDR3aa: CASRRQDRGFQETQYF
CDR3nt: TGTGCCAGCAGACGACAGGACAGGGGCTTCCAAGAGACCCAGTACTTC

j_gene: TRBJ2-2
d_gene: TRBD2
abundance: -
v_gene: TRBV3-1
CDR3aa: CASTTLADRSTGELFF
CDR3nt: TGTGCCAGCACCACACTAGCGGACCGGAGCACCGGGGAGCTGTTTTTT

j_gene: TRBJ2-5
d_gene: -
abundance: -
v_gene: TRBV7-6
CDR3aa: CASSLQQTGMETQYF
CDR3nt: TGTGCCAGCAGCTTACAACAGACTGGGATGGAGACCCAGTACTTC

j_gene: TRBJ1-1
d_gene: -
abundance: many
v_gene: TRBV28
CDR3aa: CASTLAGNTEAFF
CDR3nt: TGTGCCAGCACCTTGGCGGGGAACACTGAAGCTTTCTTT

j_gene: TRBJ2-3
d_gene: -
abundance: many
v_gene: TRBV7-9
CDR3aa: CASSAKSSTDTQYF
CDR3nt: TGTGCCAGCAGCGCAAAGTCTAGCACAGATACGCAGTATTTT

j_gene: TRBJ1-2
d_gene: -
abundance: few
v_gene: TRBV3-1
CDR3aa: CASSQEDKGPYGYTF
CDR3nt: TGTGCCAGCAGCCAAGAAGATAAGGGCCCCTATGGCTACACCTTC

j_gene: TRBJ2-3
d_gene: TRBD1
abundance: -
v_gene: TRBV20-1
CDR3aa: CSARHRQGRPSDTQYF
CDR3nt: TGCAGTGCTAGACACAGACAGGGTCGACCGTCAGATACGCAGTATTTT

j_gene: TRBJ2-1
d_gene: -
abundance: many
v_gene: TRBV20-1
CDR3aa: CSANLHGTQNNEQFF
CDR3nt: TGCAGTGCTAACCTTCACGGGACACAAAACAATGAGCAGTTCTTC

j_gene: TRBJ2-2
d_gene: TRBD1
abundance: few
v_gene: TRBV10-3
CDR3aa: CAMALDRAGNSGELFF
CDR3nt: TGTGCCATGGCCCTCGACAGGGCGGGTAATTCCGGGGAGCTGTTTTTT

j_gene: TRBJ2-1
d_gene: -
abundance: many
v_gene: TRBV7-9
CDR3aa: CASSPAAPFLYNEQFF
CDR3nt: TGTGCCAGCAGCCCCGCAGCCCCGTTTCTTTACAATGAGCAGTTCTTC

j_gene: TRBJ1-1
d_gene: -
abundance: many
v_gene: TRBV20-1
CDR3aa: CSASEGDTEAFF
CDR3nt: TGCAGTGCTAGTGAAGGGGACACTGAAGCTTTCTTT

j_gene: TRBJ2-7
d_gene: TRBD1
abundance: few
v_gene: TRBV7-2
CDR3aa: CASSPRDRGGEQYF
CDR3nt: TGTGCCAGCAGCCCCCGGGACAGGGGAGGCGAGCAGTACTTC

j_gene: TRBJ2-5
d_gene: TRBD2
abundance: many
v_gene: TRBV11-2
CDR3aa: CASSLGGSGETQYF
CDR3nt: TGTGCCAGCAGCTTAGGGGGTAGCGGGGAGACCCAGTACTTC

j_gene: TRBJ2-1
d_gene: -
abundance: -
v_gene: TRBV14
CDR3aa: CASSRRGTSGYNEQFF
CDR3nt: TGTGCCAGCAGCCGTAGGGGAACGAGCGGGTACAATGAGCAGTTCTTC

j_gene: TRBJ2-1
d_gene: -
abundance: -
v_gene: TRBV11-1
CDR3aa: CASSLSPVEQFF
CDR3nt: TGTGCCAGCAGCTTAAGTCCGGTTGAGCAGTTCTTC

j_gene: TRBJ2-5
d_gene: TRBD2
abundance: many
v_gene: TRBV10-3
CDR3aa: CAITTGPTSGRQQETQYF
CDR3nt: TGTGCCATCACCACGGGGCCCACTAGCGGGAGGCAACAAGAGACCCAGTACTTC

j_gene: TRBJ1-3
d_gene: -
abundance: few
v_gene: TRBV12-3/TRBV12-4
CDR3aa: CASRPGYSGNTIYF
CDR3nt: TGTGCCAGCAGACCGGGGTACTCTGGAAACACCATATATTTT

j_gene: TRBJ1-3
d_gene: -
abundance: many
v_gene: TRBV2
CDR3aa: CASSEALPSRSGSTIYF
CDR3nt: TGTGCCAGCAGTGAAGCCCTCCCGAGTCGGTCGGGGAGCACCATATATTTT

j_gene: TRBJ2-3
d_gene: TRBD2
abundance: -
v_gene: TRBV5-5
CDR3aa: CASSQEAGGTDTQYF
CDR3nt: TGCGCCAGCAGCCAAGAAGCGGGGGGCACAGATACGCAGTATTTT

j_gene: TRBJ2-7
d_gene: TRBD2
abundance: -
v_gene: TRBV19
CDR3aa: CASSIISLAGGGEQYF
CDR3nt: TGTGCCAGTAGCATCATCTCACTAGCGGGAGGTGGCGAGCAGTACTTC

j_gene: TRBJ1-3
d_gene: -
abundance: many
v_gene: TRBV6-1
CDR3aa: CASTDSGNTIYF
CDR3nt: TGTGCCTCGACAGACTCTGGAAACACCATATATTTT

j_gene: TRBJ2-3
d_gene: -
abundance: many
v_gene: TRBV5-1
CDR3aa: CASSQPGSSDTDTQYF
CDR3nt: TGCGCCAGCAGCCAACCCGGTAGTAGCGACACAGATACGCAGTATTTT

j_gene: TRBJ1-1
d_gene: TRBD1
abundance: many
v_gene: TRBV6-1
CDR3aa: CASSAKNRGLNTEAFF
CDR3nt: TGTGCCAGCAGTGCGAAAAACAGGGGGCTGAACACTGAAGCTTTCTTT

j_gene: TRBJ2-3
d_gene: TRBD1
abundance: few
v_gene: TRBV12-3/TRBV12-4
CDR3aa: CATTRQGSTDTQYF
CDR3nt: TGTGCCACCACCAGACAGGGCAGCACAGATACGCAGTATTTT

j_gene: TRBJ2-2
d_gene: -
abundance: -
v_gene: TRBV10-1
CDR3aa: CASRAQSGRHTGELFF
CDR3nt: TGCGCCAGCAGAGCCCAGTCCGGGAGACACACCGGGGAGCTGTTTTTT

j_gene: TRBJ2-3
d_gene: -
abundance: few
v_gene: TRBV19
CDR3aa: CASSEVGTSTDTQYF
CDR3nt: TGTGCCAGTAGCGAGGTCGGCACTAGCACAGATACGCAGTATTTT

j_gene: TRBJ2-7
d_gene: TRBD2
abundance: few
v_gene: TRBV7-8
CDR3aa: CASTWSGRPSYEQYF
CDR3nt: TGTGCCAGCACCTGGAGCGGGAGGCCTTCCTACGAGCAGTACTTC